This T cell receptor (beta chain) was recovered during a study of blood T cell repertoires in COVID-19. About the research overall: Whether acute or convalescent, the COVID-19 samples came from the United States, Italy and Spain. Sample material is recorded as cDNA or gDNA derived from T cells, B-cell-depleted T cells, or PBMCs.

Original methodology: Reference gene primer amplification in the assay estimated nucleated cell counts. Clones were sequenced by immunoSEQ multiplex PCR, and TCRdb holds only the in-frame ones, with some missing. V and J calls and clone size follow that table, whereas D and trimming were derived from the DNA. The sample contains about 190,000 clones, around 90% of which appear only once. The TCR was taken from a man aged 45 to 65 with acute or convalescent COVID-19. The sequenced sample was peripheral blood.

The CDR3 bases are TGTGCCAGCATATTAGGAGGGGCCGGGAGCACTGAAGCTTTCTTT. As protein: CASILGGAGSTEAFF. The rearrangement links TRBV28 to TRBJ1-1, with D possibly matching TRBD1 (5 bases). Trimming shortened V by 7 bases and J by 4 bases, and 19 bases separated the two germline ends. This CDR3 is 15 amino acids long. Germline-derived CDR1 and CDR2 are MDHEN and SYDVKM.